This T cell receptor beta chain is drawn from a study of blood T cell repertoires in COVID-19. Background on the study: Samples taken during acute and convalescent COVID-19 were collected in the United States, Italy and Spain. PBMCs, B-cell-depleted T cells, or T cells provided the cDNA or gDNA that made up the material.

Germline V lookup: CDR1 GTSNPN, CDR2 SVGIG (reference sequence). The CDR3 extends over 12 amino acids. V dropped 3 bases and J dropped 5 bases, with 10 bases sitting between them. Seattle patient enrollment occurred during active infection, with longitudinal follow-up thereafter. The authors' processing: From reference gene primer amplification, estimates of nucleated cell counts were derived. The method was immunoSEQ multiplex PCR; TCRdb's version includes in-frame clones alone and lacks a portion of them. V and J calls and clone size are given by that table; D and trimming were obtained from the DNA. The data contain 400,000 to 450,000 clones, around 89% of them singletons.

The rearrangement links TRBV30 to TRBJ1-2; D is uncertain. Sequenced sample: peripheral blood. The receptor was derived from a woman aged 45 to 65 with COVID-19, enrolled during active disease. The CDR3 protein is CAWSRSGYGYTF. CDR3 bases: TGTGCCTGGAGCCGATCGGGGTATGGCTACACCTTC.